This T cell receptor (beta chain) emerged from a study of shared clonotypes between healthy human individuals. V dropped 1 base and J dropped 2 bases, with 8 bases sitting between them. The length of the CDR3 is 14 residues. CDR1 is SGHAT and CDR2 is FQNNGV in the germline V gene. Some clones are missing from TCRdb's copy, which holds only in-frame ones; the method was immunoSEQ multiplex PCR. The table lists around 1.1 million clones, more than 75% of them singletons, with 0.5% to 0.65% in the top ten. Notes on the study in general: Sharing across four donors was highest in naive CD4 (around 5%) and lowest in memory CD8 (roughly 0.4%).

Worth noting for this clone: Its specificity is unknown.

The J gene is TRBJ1-2, the V gene TRBV11-2; no clear D. The clonotype was recovered from a man aged 18 to 30 in good health. Some clones in this sample may be carry-over from other donors' samples. Sequencing was done on a sample of memory CD4+ T cells from PBMCs. This sample's subset: CD45RA-negative fraction. The CDR3, as DNA: TGTGCCAGCAGCTTAGGGCTGGGCAACTATGGCTACACCTTC. Protein product: CASSLGLGNYGYTF.